This T cell receptor beta chain was found in a study of EBV T-cell therapy then PD-1 blockade in nasopharyngeal carcinoma. Comment on this clone: Its antigen is as yet unknown.

Assay: immunoSEQ multiplex PCR; the TCRdb copy retains only in-frame clones and omits some. The data contain tens of thousands of clones, about four fifths of them singletons. This CDR3 region has 13 residues. Germline CDR1 and CDR2: LNHNV and YYDKDF (reference sequence). V was clipped by 0 bases and J by 5 bases, with 7 bases between them. The sample's treatment: AdE1-LMPpoly-expanded autologous EBV-specific T-cell therapy followed by anti-PD-1 nivolumab. The TCR originated in a man aged 40-49 years with nasopharyngeal carcinoma. The source material was CD8+ T cells from blood, sampled at day -245 from a patient whose treatment included autologous EBV-specific T cells and nivolumab. The chain has TRBV15 and TRBJ2-5; D remains unclear. For the CDR3, the DNA is TGTGCCACCAGCAGAGATAATGGGGAGACCCAGTACTTC. Translated, it gives CATSRDNGETQYF.